Presented here are 19 T cell receptor beta chains from one specimen sequenced in a study of OX40 agonist ivuxolimab in advanced cancers. Generated by immunoSEQ multiplex PCR, the TCRdb table keeps only in-frame clones and is missing some. The sample shows under 70,000 clones, about 90% of them seen only once. The source was CD4+ or CD8+ T cells sorted from blood, collected in a trial of the OX40 agonist ivuxolimab. These TCRs come from an adult with an advanced solid tumor such as melanoma, head and neck, liver or kidney cancer.

This chain uses TRBV28 with TRBJ2-5; possibly TRBD2 for D (5 bases). The tail of the sequence fits TRBJ2-7 better, so the J call may be wrong. CDR3 length: 16 residues. Looked up from germline, CDR1 is MDHEN and CDR2 is SYDVKM. The CDR3 sequence is CASNEVLAATPYEQYF. The CDR3 DNA sequence: TGTGCCAGCAACGAAGTCCTAGCCGCTACCCCCTACGAGCAGTACTTC.

This chain connects TRBV6-5 to TRBJ2-3; D remains ambiguous. Germline lookup yields CDR1 MNHEY and CDR2 SVGAGI. Trimming removed 1 base at V and 13 bases at J, with 9 bases between. CDR3 length: 11 residues. CDR3 sequence: CASSYFNKKYF. CDR3 in DNA: TGTGCCAGCAGTTACTTCAACAAGAAGTATTTT.

A few counts support this clone. The J gene is TRBJ1-1, the V gene TRBV5-1; 10 bases fit TRBD1. This CDR3 contains 15 residues. The junction had 7 bases not matched to a gene; V was cut back by 3 bases and J by 5 bases. Germline V gene data show CDR1 as SGHRS and CDR2 as YFSETQ. CDR3 in amino acids: CASSWGDRGGTEAFF. The CDR3 bases are TGCGCCAGCAGCTGGGGGGACAGGGGCGGTACTGAAGCTTTCTTT.

The chain is built from TRBV7-2 and TRBJ1-5, with D hard to call. This CDR3 spans 13 amino acids. V gave up 1 base and J gave up 6 bases, with 7 bases separating them. Germline loops: CDR1 SGHTA, CDR2 FQGNSA. DNA of the CDR3: TGTGCCAGCAGCTTAGGGGATGCTCAGCCCCAGCATTTT. Translated: CASSLGDAQPQHF.

The chain joins TRBV5-1 to TRBJ2-6, with D uncertain. This CDR3 comprises 16 residues. Between the trimmed V and J ends, which lost 0 bases and 4 bases, there was a span of 11 bases. Per the germline V gene, CDR1 is SGHRS and CDR2 is YFSETQ. The CDR3 here is CASSLGGLPGANVLTF. The CDR3 region has the DNA TGCGCCAGCAGCTTGGGGGGTCTTCCCGGGGCCAACGTCCTGACTTTC.

The chain carries TRBV7-9 and TRBJ1-5, with a tentative D call TRBD1 (6 bases). Germline assignment: CDR1 SEHNR and CDR2 FQNEAQ (reference sequence). V lost 4 bases, J lost 4 bases, and 17 bases lay in between. The CDR3 loop spans 16 amino acids. CDR3 protein: CASSWQSGDGNQPQHF. As DNA, the CDR3 is TGTGCCAGCAGCTGGCAGTCAGGGGACGGAAATCAGCCCCAGCATTTT.

The chain carries TRBV6-1 and TRBJ1-5; no clear D. Between the trimmed V and J ends, which lost 1 base and 7 bases, there was a span of 8 bases. The CDR3 loop spans 13 amino acids. The V gene's germline CDR1 is MNHNS and CDR2 SASEGT. The CDR3 loop reads CASSEGSPQPQHF. CDR3 DNA: TGTGCCAGCAGTGAAGGGTCCCCCCAGCCCCAGCATTTT.

This rearrangement joins TRBV9 to TRBJ1-5; possible D gene TRBD1, 5 bases. The length of the CDR3 is 14 residues. Germline CDR1 SGDLS, CDR2 YYNGEE. V lost 5 bases and J 4 bases, leaving 13 bases between the germline ends. This CDR3 is CASRTGGKNQPQHF. CDR3 bases: TGTGCCAGCAGAACAGGTGGTAAAAATCAGCCCCAGCATTTT.

V gene TRBV28 combines with J gene TRBJ1-2; no clear D. CDR3 length: 15 amino acids. Trimming left V 1 base short and J 4 bases short, with 13 bases between. The germline V gene has CDR1 MDHEN and CDR2 SYDVKM. CDR3: CASSLSPHRGYGYTF. The CDR3 DNA follows: TGTGCCAGCAGTTTATCCCCCCATCGTGGCTATGGCTACACCTTC.

V gene TRBV19 combines with J gene TRBJ1-5; D possibly corresponds to TRBD1 (5 bases). CDR1 and CDR2 from the germline V gene are LNHDA and SQIVND (reference sequence). V shed 8 bases and J shed 3 bases, with 17 bases lying between them. The CDR3 totals 15 residues. The CDR3, as DNA: TGTGCCAGTGGAGACAGTCCGGTTTCCAATCAGCCCCAGCATTTT. Its translation: CASGDSPVSNQPQHF. The full variable domain, completed using reference TRBV19 and TRBJ1-5, is DGGITQSPKYLFRKEGQNVTLSCEQNLNHDAMYWYRQDPGQGLRLIYYSQIVNDFQKGDIAEGYSVSREKKESFPLTVTSAQKNPTAFYLCASGDSPVSNQPQHFGDGTRLSIL.

This rearrangement joins TRBV7-8 to TRBJ1-1, with TRBD1 matching over 7 bases. The CDR3 has 15 residues. Per germline, CDR1 SGHVS and CDR2 FQNEAQ. V shed 5 bases and J 3 bases; nucleotides not matched to a gene: 9. CDR3 region: CASSPKTGWDTEAFF. CDR3 in DNA: TGTGCCAGCAGCCCAAAGACAGGGTGGGACACTGAAGCTTTCTTT.

The chain employs TRBV19 and TRBJ1-6; possible D gene TRBD1, 6 bases. This CDR3 contains 15 residues. Germline CDR1 LNHDA, CDR2 SQIVND (reference sequence). Trimming cost V 7 bases and J 7 bases, with 17 bases left between them. The CDR3 sequence: CASTATGSENSPLHF. CDR3 bases: TGTGCCAGTACTGCTACAGGGTCCGAGAATTCACCCCTCCACTTT.

The chain has TRBV5-1 and TRBJ2-1; the match to TRBD1 covers 7 bases. The CDR3 spans 16 residues. CDR1 SGHRS and CDR2 YFSETQ come from the germline V gene. V shed 2 bases and J 5 bases; nucleotides not matched to a gene: 10. The CDR3 reads CASSFTGVGRNNEQFF. In DNA, the CDR3 is TGCGCCAGCAGCTTCACAGGGGTTGGGCGCAACAATGAGCAGTTCTTC.

This chain links TRBV19 with TRBJ2-1; 7 nucleotides align to TRBD2. The CDR3 is 15 amino acids. J was trimmed by 0 bases and V by 3 bases; bases with no gene match: 2. The V gene's germline CDR1 is LNHDA and CDR2 SQIVND (reference sequence). This chain's CDR3 is CASSIRGVSYNEQFF. The CDR3 DNA reads TGTGCCAGTAGTATTCGGGGGGTCTCCTACAATGAGCAGTTCTTC.

The V call is TRBV9, the J call TRBJ1-1; D is ambiguous. CDR3 length: 14 residues. Germline V gene data show CDR1 as SGDLS and CDR2 as YYNGEE. V was clipped by 3 bases and J by 3 bases, with 12 bases between them. CDR3 nucleotide sequence: TGTGCCAGCAGCGCCTCATCACAGTACACTGAAGCTTTCTTT. Translating it yields CASSASSQYTEAFF.

The chain carries TRBV9 and TRBJ2-7; D is ambiguous. CDR1 SGDLS and CDR2 YYNGEE come from the germline V gene. V was pared by 0 bases and J by 2 bases, with 9 bases between. This CDR3 contains 14 residues. The CDR3 loop is CASSVGSHTYEQYF. In nucleotides, the CDR3 is TGTGCCAGCAGCGTAGGCAGCCATACCTACGAGCAGTACTTC.

V gene TRBV6-1 combines with J gene TRBJ2-3; D might be TRBD2 (6 bases). Between the trimmed V and J ends, which lost 0 bases and 6 bases, there was a span of 10 bases. CDR3 length: 14 amino acids. CDR1 is MNHNS, CDR2 SASEGT, per germline. The CDR3 is CASSEALRGDTQYF. The CDR3 DNA sequence: TGTGCCAGCAGTGAAGCGCTTCGGGGGGATACGCAGTATTTT.

The chain employs TRBV19 and TRBJ2-7; TRBD2 might be the D (5 bases). Germline V CDR1 and CDR2: LNHDA, SQIVND (reference sequence). This CDR3 region has 15 residues. The V end lost 1 base, the J end lost 1 base, and 11 bases lay between the germline ends. For the CDR3, the DNA is TGTGCCAGTAGTATAGGGGGAGAAGGATCCTACGAGCAGTACTTC. Translation: CASSIGGEGSYEQYF.

The chain has TRBV5-1 and TRBJ2-7; 8 bases match TRBD2. The germline V gene encodes CDR1 SGHRS and CDR2 YFSETQ. The CDR3 spans 16 residues. The trim removed 4 bases at V and 6 bases at J, leaving 15 bases unmatched. CDR3 loop: CASSEGTLGTRSEQYF. CDR3 coding DNA: TGCGCCAGCAGCGAAGGGACCTTAGGGACTAGATCCGAGCAGTACTTC.